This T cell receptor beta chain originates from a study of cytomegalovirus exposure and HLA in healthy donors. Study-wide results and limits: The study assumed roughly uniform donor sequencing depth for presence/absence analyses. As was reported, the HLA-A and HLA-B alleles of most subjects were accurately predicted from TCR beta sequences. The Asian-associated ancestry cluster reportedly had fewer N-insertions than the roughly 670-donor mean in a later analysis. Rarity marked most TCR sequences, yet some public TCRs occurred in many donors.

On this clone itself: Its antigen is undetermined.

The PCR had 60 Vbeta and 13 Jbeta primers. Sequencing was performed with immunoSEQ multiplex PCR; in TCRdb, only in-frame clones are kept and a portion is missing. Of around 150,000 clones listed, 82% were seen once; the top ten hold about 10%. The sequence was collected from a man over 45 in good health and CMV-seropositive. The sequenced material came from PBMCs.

The CDR3 reads CASSYSGIAGSYEQYF. In DNA form, the CDR3 reads TGTGCCAGCAGTTACTCGGGAATAGCGGGCTCCTACGAGCAGTACTTC. This chain links TRBV6-5 with TRBJ2-5; 7 nucleotides align to TRBD2. The J call is in doubt because the DNA end fits TRBJ2-7 better. The germline gives CDR1 MNHEY, CDR2 SVGAGI. This CDR3 has 16 residues.